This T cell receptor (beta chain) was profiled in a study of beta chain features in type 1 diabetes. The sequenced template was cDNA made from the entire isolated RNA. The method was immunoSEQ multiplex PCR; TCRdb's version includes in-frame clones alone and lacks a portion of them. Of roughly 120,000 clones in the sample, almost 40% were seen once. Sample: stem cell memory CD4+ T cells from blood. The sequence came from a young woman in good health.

The DNA of the CDR3 is TGTGCCACCAGCGCTAGACCCCTAGCGGGCCATAACAATGAGCAGTTCTTC. This translates into CATSARPLAGHNNEQFF. This chain links TRBV15 with TRBJ2-1, with 8 bases that match TRBD2. V was pared by 5 bases and J by 5 bases, with 14 bases of the junction left unmatched. CDR1 is LNHNV, CDR2 YYDKDF, per germline (reference sequence). This CDR3 comprises 17 residues.